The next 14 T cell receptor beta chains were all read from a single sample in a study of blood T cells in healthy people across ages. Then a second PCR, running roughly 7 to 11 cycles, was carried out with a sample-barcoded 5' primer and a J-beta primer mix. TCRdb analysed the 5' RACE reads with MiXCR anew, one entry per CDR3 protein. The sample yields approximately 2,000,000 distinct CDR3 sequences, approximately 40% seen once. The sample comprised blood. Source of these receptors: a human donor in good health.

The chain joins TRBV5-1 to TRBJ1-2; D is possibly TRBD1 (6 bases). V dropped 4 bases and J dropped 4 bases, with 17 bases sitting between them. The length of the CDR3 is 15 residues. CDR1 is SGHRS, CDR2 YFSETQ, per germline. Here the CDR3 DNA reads TGCGCCAGCAGCGGACCTATGGGGGCGGTCTATGGCTACACCTTC. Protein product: CASSGPMGAVYGYTF. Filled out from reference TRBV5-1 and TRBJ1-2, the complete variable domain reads KAGVTQTPRYLIKTRGQQVTLSCSPISGHRSVSWYQQTPGQGLQFLFEYFSETQRNKGNFPGRFSGRQFSNSRSEMNVSTLELGDSALYLCASSGPMGAVYGYTFGSGTRLTVV.

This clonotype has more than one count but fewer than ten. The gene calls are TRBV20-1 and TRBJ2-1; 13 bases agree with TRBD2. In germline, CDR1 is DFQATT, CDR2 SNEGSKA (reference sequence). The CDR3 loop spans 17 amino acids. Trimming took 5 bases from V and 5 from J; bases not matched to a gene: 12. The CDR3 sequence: CSAGGTSGDLMDNEQFF. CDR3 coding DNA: TGCAGTGCTGGGGGGACTAGCGGGGATCTGATGGACAATGAGCAGTTCTTC.

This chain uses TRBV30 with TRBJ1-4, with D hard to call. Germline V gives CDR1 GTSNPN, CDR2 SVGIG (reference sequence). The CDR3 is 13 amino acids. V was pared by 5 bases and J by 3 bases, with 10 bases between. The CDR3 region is CAWERDPNEKLFF. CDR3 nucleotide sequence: TGTGCCTGGGAGAGGGATCCTAATGAAAAACTGTTTTTT.

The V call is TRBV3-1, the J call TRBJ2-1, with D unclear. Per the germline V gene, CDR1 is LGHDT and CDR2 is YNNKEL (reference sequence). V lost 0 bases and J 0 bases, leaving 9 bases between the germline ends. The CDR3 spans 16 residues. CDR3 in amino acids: CASSQERAFSYNEQFF. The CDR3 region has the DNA TGTGCCAGCAGCCAAGAACGGGCCTTCTCCTACAATGAGCAGTTCTTC.

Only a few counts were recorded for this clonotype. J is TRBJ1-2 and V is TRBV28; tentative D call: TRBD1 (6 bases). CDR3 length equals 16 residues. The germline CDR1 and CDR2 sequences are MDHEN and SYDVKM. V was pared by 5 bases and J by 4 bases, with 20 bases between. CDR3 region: CASSNGGGRAVYGYTF. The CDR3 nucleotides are TGTGCCAGCAGTAACGGAGGGGGGCGCGCAGTCTATGGCTACACCTTC.

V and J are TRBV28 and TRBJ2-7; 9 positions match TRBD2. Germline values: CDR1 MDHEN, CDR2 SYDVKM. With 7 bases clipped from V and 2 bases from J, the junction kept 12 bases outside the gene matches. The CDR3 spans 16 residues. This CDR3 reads CASTPGGGGVAYEQYF. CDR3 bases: TGTGCCAGCACCCCCGGGGGCGGGGGGGTTGCCTACGAGCAGTACTTC.

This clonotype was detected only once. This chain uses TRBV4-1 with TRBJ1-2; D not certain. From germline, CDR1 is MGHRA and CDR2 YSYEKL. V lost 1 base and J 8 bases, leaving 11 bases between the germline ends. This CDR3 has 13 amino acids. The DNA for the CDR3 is TGCGCCAGCAGCCAAGTTGGAGTACGGGGCTACACCTTC. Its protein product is CASSQVGVRGYTF.

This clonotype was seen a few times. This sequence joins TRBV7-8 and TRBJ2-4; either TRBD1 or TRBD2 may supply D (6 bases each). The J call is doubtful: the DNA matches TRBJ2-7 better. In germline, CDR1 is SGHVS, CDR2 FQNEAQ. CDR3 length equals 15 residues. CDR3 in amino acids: CASSLAVGGLDEQYF. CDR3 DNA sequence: TGTGCCAGCAGCTTAGCGGTAGGGGGGCTGGACGAGCAGTACTTC.

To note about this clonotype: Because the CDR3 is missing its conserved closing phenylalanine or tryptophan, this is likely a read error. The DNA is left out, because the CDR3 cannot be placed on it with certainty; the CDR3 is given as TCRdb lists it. The CDR3 reads CASSPGQRPGGYTFGS. This chain connects TRBV7-9 to TRBJ2-5; TRBD2, the table's D call, was not compared with the DNA. Both ends counted, the CDR3 spans 16 residues. Germline CDR1 SEHNR, CDR2 FQNEAQ (reference sequence).

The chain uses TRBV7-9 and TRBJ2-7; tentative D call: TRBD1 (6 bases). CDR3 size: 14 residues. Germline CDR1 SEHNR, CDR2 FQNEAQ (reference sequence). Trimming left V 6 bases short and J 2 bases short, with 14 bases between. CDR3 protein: CASSYDGTTYEQYF. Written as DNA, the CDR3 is TGTGCCAGCAGTTATGACGGGACAACCTACGAGCAGTACTTC.

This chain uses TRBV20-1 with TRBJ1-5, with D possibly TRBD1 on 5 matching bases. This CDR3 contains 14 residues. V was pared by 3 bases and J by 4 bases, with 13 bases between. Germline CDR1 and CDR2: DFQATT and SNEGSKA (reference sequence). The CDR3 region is CSASLRRGNQPQHF. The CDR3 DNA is TGCAGTGCTAGTCTTCGACGGGGGAATCAGCCCCAGCATTTT.

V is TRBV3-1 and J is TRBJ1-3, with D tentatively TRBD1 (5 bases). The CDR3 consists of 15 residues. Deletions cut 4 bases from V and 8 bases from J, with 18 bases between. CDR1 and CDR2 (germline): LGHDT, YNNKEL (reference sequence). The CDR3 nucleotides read TGTGCCAGCAGCCGGCTTGGACGGGGGGAGGACACCATATATTTT. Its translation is CASSRLGRGEDTIYF.

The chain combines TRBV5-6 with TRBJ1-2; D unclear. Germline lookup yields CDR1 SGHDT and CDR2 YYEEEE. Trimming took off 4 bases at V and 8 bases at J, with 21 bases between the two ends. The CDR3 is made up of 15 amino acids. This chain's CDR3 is CASSLPPGPSRGYTF. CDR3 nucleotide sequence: TGTGCCAGCAGCCTGCCCCCGGGCCCAAGTCGAGGCTACACCTTC.

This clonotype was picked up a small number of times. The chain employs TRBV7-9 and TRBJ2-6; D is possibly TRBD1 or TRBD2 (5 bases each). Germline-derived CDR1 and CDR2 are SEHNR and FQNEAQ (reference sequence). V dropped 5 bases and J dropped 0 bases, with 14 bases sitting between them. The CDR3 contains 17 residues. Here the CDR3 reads CASSLRGVNSGANVLTF. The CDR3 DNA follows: TGTGCCAGCAGCCTCCGAGGGGTGAACTCTGGGGCCAACGTCCTGACTTTC.